These 18 T cell receptor beta chains originate from one sample sequenced in a study of blood T cell repertoires in COVID-19. Profiled with immunoSEQ multiplex PCR; TCRdb holds only in-frame clones, not every one. There are 300,000 to 350,000 clones in the sample; about 90% occur only once, and less than 9.5% lies in the top ten. Material: PBMCs or T cells enriched from blood (not recorded which). The receptors were gathered from a young woman who had recovered from COVID-19.

The V and J genes are TRBV7-9 and TRBJ1-4; D is uncertain. CDR3 size: 17 residues. V was shortened by 5 bases and J by 4 bases, with 20 bases between the two germline ends. CDR1 and CDR2 (germline): SEHNR, FQNEAQ (reference sequence). The CDR3 DNA is TGTGCCAGCAGCCATCAAGTTTGGGCAGCAGATAATGAAAAACTGTTTTTT. Protein product: CASSHQVWAADNEKLFF.

This chain joins TRBV5-6 and TRBJ1-5, with D possibly matching TRBD1 (5 bases). Germline assignment: CDR1 SGHDT and CDR2 YYEEEE. Trimming stripped 3 bases from V and 3 bases from J, with 16 bases between. The CDR3 length is 16 residues. The CDR3 coding sequence is TGTGCCAGCAGCTGGGGCGGACGGGCCTACAATCAGCCCCAGCATTTT. Its protein is CASSWGGRAYNQPQHF.

The CDR3 DNA follows: TGTGCCAGCAGCCCATCATCCTTGGTGGGCCATGAGCAGTTCTTC. Its translation: CASSPSSLVGHEQFF. The V and J genes are TRBV9 and TRBJ2-1; D is unclear. The germline gives CDR1 SGDLS, CDR2 YYNGEE. V was clipped by 4 bases and J by 8 bases, with 19 bases between them. The CDR3 has 15 amino acids.

The chain is built from TRBV24-1 and TRBJ1-1; possibly TRBD1 for D (5 bases). With 9 bases removed from V and 4 bases from J, the gap between germline ends came to 14 bases. CDR1 is KGHDR and CDR2 is SFDVKD in the germline V gene. This CDR3 contains 13 residues. This CDR3 reads CATEDGRGTEAFF. The DNA of the CDR3 is TGTGCCACCGAGGACGGGAGGGGCACTGAAGCTTTCTTT.

The J gene is TRBJ2-7, the V gene TRBV15; the D gene is possibly TRBD1 (6 bases). V lost 3 bases and J lost 2, with 14 bases in between. Germline V gene data show CDR1 as LNHNV and CDR2 as YYDKDF (reference sequence). The CDR3 loop spans 15 amino acids. CDR3 region: CATSRAGTLTYEQYF. The DNA for the CDR3 is TGTGCCACCAGCAGGGCCGGGACATTGACCTACGAGCAGTACTTC. The full variable domain, its missing parts supplied by reference TRBV15 and TRBJ2-7, is DAMVIQNPRYQVTQFGKPVTLSCSQTLNHNVMYWYQQKSSQAPKLLFHYYDKDFNNEADTPDNFQSRRPNTSFCFLDIRSPGLGDTAMYLCATSRAGTLTYEQYFGPGTRLTVT.

This sequence joins TRBV18 and TRBJ2-7; possible D gene TRBD2, 5 bases. V gave up 4 bases and J gave up 6 bases, with 10 bases separating them. CDR3 length: 12 residues. The germline V gene encodes CDR1 KGHSH and CDR2 LQKENI. DNA of the CDR3: TGTGCCAGCTCACGGGAGTCCCCCGAGCAGTACTTC. Translated: CASSRESPEQYF.

The chain couples TRBV19 to TRBJ1-1; D ambiguous. The ends were cut back, 6 bases at V and 0 bases at J, with 23 bases in the middle. Germline V gene lookup returns CDR1 LNHDA and CDR2 SQIVND (reference sequence). This CDR3 region has 18 residues. CDR3 bases: TGTGCCAGTAGGGAGGAATGGACGGCAGAGTCTTTGAACACTGAAGCTTTCTTT. Translation: CASREEWTAESLNTEAFF.

The chain recombines TRBV19 with TRBJ1-3; no firm D call. Germline V CDR1 and CDR2: LNHDA, SQIVND (reference sequence). The V gene lost 5 bases and the J gene lost 2 bases, with 16 bases spanning the gap. This CDR3 has 16 residues. The CDR3 DNA sequence: TGTGCCAGTAGTCGTCTCGGGTTCGATACTGGAAACACCATATATTTT. Translation: CASSRLGFDTGNTIYF.

Details on this clone: The same CDR3 arises from other DNA sequences in this sample as well. The chain employs TRBV28 and TRBJ2-1; D is perhaps TRBD1 (6 bases). V was clipped by 3 bases and J by 0 bases, with 9 bases between them. The CDR3 loop spans 15 amino acids. Germline V gene data show CDR1 as MDHEN and CDR2 as SYDVKM. The CDR3 DNA is TGTGCCAGCAGTTTGAGGGGGAGCTCCTACAATGAGCAGTTCTTC. Translation gives CASSLRGSSYNEQFF. The full variable domain, in which reference TRBV28 and TRBJ2-1 provide the parts outside the CDR3, is DVKVTQSSRYLVKRTGEKVFLECVQDMDHENMFWYRQDPGLGLRLIYFSYDVKMKEKGDIPEGYSVSREKKERFSLILESASTNQTSMYLCASSLRGSSYNEQFFGPGTRLTVL.

For this clone: The sample holds other DNA sequences that translate to the same CDR3. The V and J genes are TRBV12-3 or TRBV12-4 and TRBJ1-1; D ambiguous. The CDR3 consists of 11 residues. The V and J ends lost 6 bases and 5 bases respectively, with 7 bases between them. The CDR3 loop reads CASSPGTEAFF. The CDR3 DNA sequence: TGTGCCAGCAGCCCCGGGACTGAAGCTTTCTTT.

The chain is built from TRBV6-6 and TRBJ1-2, with D unresolved. Trimming shortened V by 2 bases and J by 6 bases, and 16 bases separated the two germline ends. Germline loops: CDR1 MNHNY, CDR2 SVGAGI (reference sequence). The CDR3 contains 15 residues. The CDR3 DNA reads TGTGCCAGCAGTTACACATCCGCCCCCGGGGATGGCTACACCTTC. It is translated as CASSYTSAPGDGYTF.

This clone has ten or more counts. V usage is TRBV6-2 or TRBV6-3 and J usage is TRBJ2-1, with 9 bases lining up with TRBD1. CDR1 is MNHEY, CDR2 SVGEGT, per germline. The V segment lost 5 bases and the J segment 8 bases; nucleotides outside the gene matches: 13. The CDR3 loop spans 16 amino acids. This CDR3 reads CASSHTPGQGLDEQFF. The DNA for the CDR3 is TGTGCCAGCAGTCATACACCGGGACAGGGTTTGGATGAGCAGTTCTTC.

The chain carries TRBV13 and TRBJ1-2, with TRBD1 identical over 10 bases. V lost 5 bases to trimming and J lost 4 bases; unmatched junction nucleotides: 10. The CDR3 is 16 residues long. Germline CDR1 is PRHDT and CDR2 is FYEKMQ (reference sequence). CDR3 in amino acids: CASSEGRTGGSYGYTF. For the CDR3, the DNA is TGTGCCAGCAGCGAGGGTCGGACAGGGGGGTCCTATGGCTACACCTTC.

V usage is TRBV7-3 and J usage is TRBJ2-2; D not resolved. V was clipped by 1 base and J by 8 bases, with 5 bases between them. The CDR3 has 12 residues. The V gene's germline CDR1 is SGHTA and CDR2 FQGTGA. The CDR3 DNA reads as TGTGCCAGCAGCTTAAGGCCAGGGGAGCTGTTTTTT. Protein sequence: CASSLRPGELFF.

This chain uses TRBV5-4 with TRBJ1-2, with a possible D match to TRBD1 (6 bases). Germline CDR1 and CDR2: SGHNT and YYREEE (reference sequence). The CDR3 extends over 13 amino acids. Trimming left V 9 bases short and J 1 base short, with 13 bases between. This CDR3 reads CATSTGNNYGYTF. The DNA for the CDR3 is TGTGCCACTTCGACAGGCAATAACTATGGCTACACCTTC.

Comment on this clone: The same CDR3 arises from other DNA sequences in this sample as well. The chain is built from TRBV6-5 and TRBJ2-7; 10 nucleotides match TRBD2. CDR3 size: 15 residues. Unmatched junction bases numbered 5, after V lost 3 bases and J lost 3 bases. Germline values: CDR1 MNHEY, CDR2 SVGAGI. The CDR3 loop reads CASSYQGLADYEQYF. CDR3 DNA: TGTGCCAGCAGTTATCAAGGACTAGCGGACTACGAGCAGTACTTC.

A few counts support this clone. This chain links TRBV5-5 with TRBJ2-7; D gene uncertain. The V end was cut by 3 bases, the J end by 5 bases, with 15 bases between. There are 14 residues in the CDR3. Germline V gene data show CDR1 as SGHKS and CDR2 as YYEKEE (reference sequence). The CDR3 sequence: CASSSLPPRDEQYF. The CDR3 region has the DNA TGTGCCAGCAGCTCCCTACCCCCCCGGGACGAGCAGTACTTC.

This rearrangement joins TRBV19 to TRBJ1-5; TRBD1 might be the D (6 bases). Germline CDR1 reads LNHDA; CDR2 reads SQIVND (reference sequence). Between the trimmed V and J ends, which lost 5 bases and 0 bases, there was a span of 17 bases. The CDR3 has 17 residues. The CDR3 region is CASSDPGVPNSNQPQHF. Written as DNA, the CDR3 is TGTGCCAGTAGTGATCCAGGGGTCCCCAATAGCAATCAGCCCCAGCATTTT.